The clone carrying this T cell receptor (beta chain) was counted only a few times. Antigen unknown. One entry per CDR3 protein, called by TCRdb with MiXCR from the 5' RACE reads. In the table there are about 560,000 distinct CDR3 sequences, 18% of which are singletons. These data come from a study of T-cell memory formation after mild COVID-19. The overall study: TCR clusters were mostly donor specific.

Study-wide points: Pre-infection memory carried some responding clones, suggesting that cross-reactive memory joined. Clones that shrank (day 15 to 85) were balanced CD4/CD8, whereas later expanders leaned CD4+.

This CDR3 comprises 16 residues. Trimming removed 2 bases at V and 0 bases at J, with 11 bases between. Germline values: CDR1 SGHTA, CDR2 FQGTGA. The origin of this receptor is an adult woman who had mild COVID-19 (a few samples of this study predate the infection). Cell type and time point are not known. What was sequenced was PBMCs or a T cell subset sorted from them (not recorded which). The rearrangement links TRBV7-3 to TRBJ2-1; D is perhaps TRBD2 (5 bases). CDR3 sequence (DNA): TGTGCCAGCAGCTTAGGGCTAGCTCTCTCCTACAATGAGCAGTTCTTC. Its translation is CASSLGLALSYNEQFF.